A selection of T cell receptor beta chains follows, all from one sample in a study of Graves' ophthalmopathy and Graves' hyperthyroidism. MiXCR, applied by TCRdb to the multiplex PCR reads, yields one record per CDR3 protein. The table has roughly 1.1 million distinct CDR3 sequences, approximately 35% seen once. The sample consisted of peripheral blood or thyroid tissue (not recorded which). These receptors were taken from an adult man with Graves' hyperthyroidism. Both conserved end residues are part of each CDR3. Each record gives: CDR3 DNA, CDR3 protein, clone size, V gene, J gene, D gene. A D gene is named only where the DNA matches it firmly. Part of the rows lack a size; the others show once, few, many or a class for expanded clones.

cdr3_nt: TGTGCCAGCAGCTTAAGGTCGGGGGGGCAGTACGAGCAGTACTTC; cdr3_aa: CASSLRSGGQYEQYF; clone_size: NA; v_call: TRBV13; j_call: TRBJ2-7; d_call: TRBD2
cdr3_nt: TGCGCCAGCAGCTTCGGGGCAGGGGATAATTCACCCCTCCACTTT; cdr3_aa: CASSFGAGDNSPLHF; clone_size: many; v_call: TRBV5-1; j_call: TRBJ1-6; d_call: NA
cdr3_nt: TGTGCCAGCGCCGCGGGACGGGACGGCTACACCTTC; cdr3_aa: CASAAGRDGYTF; clone_size: NA; v_call: TRBV2; j_call: TRBJ1-2; d_call: NA
cdr3_nt: TGTGCCAGTAGTATTGGGTACAATCAGCCCCAGCATTTT; cdr3_aa: CASSIGYNQPQHF; clone_size: NA; v_call: TRBV19; j_call: TRBJ1-5; d_call: NA
cdr3_nt: TGTGCCTGGATAGGGGTAGTGAACACTGAAGCTTTCTTT; cdr3_aa: CAWIGVVNTEAFF; clone_size: few; v_call: TRBV30; j_call: TRBJ1-1; d_call: NA
cdr3_nt: TGTGCCAGCGGGACTAGCGGGTCCTACGAGCAGTACTTC; cdr3_aa: CASGTSGSYEQYF; clone_size: many; v_call: TRBV19; j_call: TRBJ2-7; d_call: TRBD2
cdr3_nt: TGTGCCAGCGGGACAACCTCCGCCGAGCAGTACTTC; cdr3_aa: CASGTTSAEQYF; clone_size: many; v_call: TRBV7-9; j_call: TRBJ2-7; d_call: NA
cdr3_nt: TGTGCCATCAGTGAGGGGACAGTACGAGTGTACTTC; cdr3_aa: CAISEGTVRVYF; clone_size: NA; v_call: TRBV10-3; j_call: TRBJ2-7; d_call: TRBD1
cdr3_nt: TGCAGCGTTGATGTAGCGGGAGGGGGCACCGGGGAGCTGTTTTTT; cdr3_aa: CSVDVAGGGTGELFF; clone_size: few; v_call: TRBV29-1; j_call: TRBJ2-2; d_call: TRBD2
cdr3_nt: TGTGCCAGCAGCTTAGTCCCCTTCTCCCTCTCAGAGACCCAGTACTTC; cdr3_aa: CASSLVPFSLSETQYF; clone_size: NA; v_call: TRBV7-9; j_call: TRBJ2-5; d_call: NA
cdr3_nt: TGCGCCAGCAGCGACACTCGGACAGGGGGCAGGACTGAAGCTTTCTTT; cdr3_aa: CASSDTRTGGRTEAFF; clone_size: many; v_call: TRBV10-2; j_call: TRBJ1-1; d_call: TRBD1
cdr3_nt: TGCAGTGCTCCTAAAGGGGGACAGGCGGGCGAGCAGTACTTC; cdr3_aa: CSAPKGGQAGEQYF; clone_size: few; v_call: TRBV20-1; j_call: TRBJ2-7; d_call: TRBD1
cdr3_nt: TGTGCCAGCAGCCCAAGTTGGGACAGAAACTATGGCTACACCTTC; cdr3_aa: CASSPSWDRNYGYTF; clone_size: few; v_call: TRBV7-9; j_call: TRBJ1-2; d_call: TRBD1
cdr3_nt: TGTGCCAGCGGCTCGATGGGGGGGCCCAACACCGGGGAGCTGTTTTTT; cdr3_aa: CASGSMGGPNTGELFF; clone_size: NA; v_call: TRBV25-1; j_call: TRBJ2-2; d_call: NA
cdr3_nt: TGTGCCAGCCACACTGGACCGGACATTGAAGCTTTCTTT; cdr3_aa: CASHTGPDIEAFF; clone_size: few; v_call: TRBV2; j_call: TRBJ1-1; d_call: NA
cdr3_nt: TGTGCCAGCAGGGTTTTGACTGAAGCTTTCTTT; cdr3_aa: CASRVLTEAFF; clone_size: many; v_call: TRBV25-1; j_call: TRBJ1-1; d_call: NA
cdr3_nt: TGCAGCTTTGGGCCAGACAACACTGAAGCTTTCTTT; cdr3_aa: CSFGPDNTEAFF; clone_size: NA; v_call: TRBV29-1; j_call: TRBJ1-1; d_call: NA
cdr3_nt: TGCAGTGCACTCACAGGAGGGAGAGAGACCCAGTACTTC; cdr3_aa: CSALTGGRETQYF; clone_size: NA; v_call: TRBV20-1; j_call: TRBJ2-5; d_call: NA
cdr3_nt: TGTGCCGGCAGTTACCAAACCGGGGCTTTCTTT; cdr3_aa: CAGSYQTGAFF; clone_size: few; v_call: TRBV6-5; j_call: TRBJ1-1; d_call: NA
cdr3_nt: TGTGCCAGCAGCTCTGTATCCGACGAGCAGTACTTC; cdr3_aa: CASSSVSDEQYF; clone_size: many; v_call: TRBV7-9; j_call: TRBJ2-7; d_call: NA
cdr3_nt: TGTGCCAGCAGCTTAGTAGGCGGGAGAACCTCCTACGAGCAGTACTTC; cdr3_aa: CASSLVGGRTSYEQYF; clone_size: many; v_call: TRBV7-8; j_call: TRBJ2-7; d_call: TRBD2
cdr3_nt: TGCAGCGTTGCTCGGGGGCTTGGGTACGAGCAGTACTTC; cdr3_aa: CSVARGLGYEQYF; clone_size: many; v_call: TRBV29-1; j_call: TRBJ2-7; d_call: NA
cdr3_nt: TGTGCCAGCAGCTTAGGACTCAACTCCTACGGGCAGTACTTC; cdr3_aa: CASSLGLNSYGQYF; clone_size: NA; v_call: TRBV7-9; j_call: TRBJ2-7; d_call: NA
cdr3_nt: TGTGCCAGCAGTTTCTCGGCAGTTAACTATGGCTACACCTTC; cdr3_aa: CASSFSAVNYGYTF; clone_size: many; v_call: TRBV12-3/TRBV12-4; j_call: TRBJ1-2; d_call: NA
cdr3_nt: TGTGCCTTGAGGCAGGAGATTAACTATGGCTACACCTTC; cdr3_aa: CALRQEINYGYTF; clone_size: many; v_call: TRBV7-9; j_call: TRBJ1-2; d_call: NA
cdr3_nt: TGTGCCAGCACCACCCTAGGAGGGGGCGGGAATTCACCCCTCCACTTT; cdr3_aa: CASTTLGGGGNSPLHF; clone_size: NA; v_call: TRBV7-8; j_call: TRBJ1-6; d_call: TRBD1